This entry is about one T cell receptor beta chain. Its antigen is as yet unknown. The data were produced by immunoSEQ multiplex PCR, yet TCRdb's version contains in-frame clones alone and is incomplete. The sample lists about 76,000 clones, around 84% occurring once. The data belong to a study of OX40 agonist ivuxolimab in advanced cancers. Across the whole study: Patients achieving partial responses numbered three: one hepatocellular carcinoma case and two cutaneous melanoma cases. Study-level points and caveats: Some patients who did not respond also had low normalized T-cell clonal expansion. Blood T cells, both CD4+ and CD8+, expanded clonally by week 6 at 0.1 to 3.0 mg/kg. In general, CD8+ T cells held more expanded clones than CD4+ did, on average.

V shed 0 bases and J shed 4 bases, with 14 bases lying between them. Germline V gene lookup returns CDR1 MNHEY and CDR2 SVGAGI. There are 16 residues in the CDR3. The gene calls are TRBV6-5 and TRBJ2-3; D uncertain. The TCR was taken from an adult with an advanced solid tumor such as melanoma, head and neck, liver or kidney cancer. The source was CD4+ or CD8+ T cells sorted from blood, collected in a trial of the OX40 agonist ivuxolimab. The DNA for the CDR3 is TGTGCCAGCAGTTACTCGGGCAGTCTCCTTCCAGATACGCAGTATTTT. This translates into CASSYSGSLLPDTQYF.